A single sample is the source of the 25 T cell receptor beta chains below, sequenced in a study of cytomegalovirus exposure and HLA in healthy donors. 60 Vbeta and 13 Jbeta primers were used in PCR. Libraries were prepared by immunoSEQ multiplex PCR; TCRdb keeps only in-frame clonotypes and omits some of them. The sample includes some 180,000 clones, roughly 78% of them seen just once. The sequenced sample was PBMCs. These receptor sequences come from a woman in her 30s in good health and CMV-seronegative.

The CDR3 spells CAISGLVSGGTGELFF. CDR3 bases: TGTGCCATCAGTGGTTTGGTGTCCGGGGGTACCGGGGAGCTGTTTTTT. The V and J genes are TRBV10-3 and TRBJ2-2; TRBD2 might be the D (6 bases). The CDR3 length is 16 residues. Germline CDR1 ENHRY, CDR2 SYGVKD. Trimming pared 4 bases from V and 5 bases from J, leaving 17 bases between.

V gene TRBV9 combines with J gene TRBJ2-2; weak D call: TRBD2 (6 bases). Per the germline V gene, CDR1 is SGDLS and CDR2 is YYNGEE. Trimming pared 0 bases from V and 7 bases from J, leaving 10 bases between. The CDR3 contains 14 residues. DNA for the CDR3: TGTGCCAGCAGCGTAGATCTAGCGAGCGGGGAGCTGTTTTTT. It is translated as CASSVDLASGELFF.

The chain is built from TRBV4-1 and TRBJ2-5, with 8 bases fitting TRBD1. CDR1 and CDR2 from the germline V gene are MGHRA and YSYEKL. Germline trimming cut 5 bases from V and 5 bases from J; bases unmatched to any gene: 7. This CDR3 region has 14 residues. The CDR3 reads CASSVRQGWETQYF. The CDR3 coding sequence is TGCGCCAGCAGCGTCCGACAGGGGTGGGAGACCCAGTACTTC.

The chain employs TRBV7-3 and TRBJ1-3; D is uncertain. The CDR3 spans 16 residues. The germline CDR1 and CDR2 sequences are SGHTA and FQGTGA. The germline V and J ends were trimmed by 2 bases and 0 bases, with 11 bases remaining between them. The CDR3 loop reads CASSLAQRNSGNTIYF. The CDR3 bases are TGTGCCAGCAGCTTAGCCCAGCGCAACTCTGGAAACACCATATATTTT.

The gene calls are TRBV11-3 and TRBJ2-7; 9 bases align to TRBD1. Germline CDR1 is SGHNT and CDR2 is YENEEA. This CDR3 is 15 amino acids long. Trimming took 4 bases from V and 0 from J; bases not matched to a gene: 4. The CDR3 DNA is TGTGCCAGCAGCTCAAGGACAGGGGCCTCCTACGAGCAGTACTTC. This gives the protein CASSSRTGASYEQYF.

The chain combines TRBV14 with TRBJ2-7; TRBD1 agrees at 7 bases. The CDR3 totals 14 residues. CDR1 is SGHDN and CDR2 is FVKESK in the germline V gene. V lost 4 bases and J lost 5; bases outside the gene matches: 8. The CDR3 here is CASSRIGQDNEQYF. The DNA for the CDR3 is TGTGCCAGCAGCCGTATAGGACAGGACAACGAGCAGTACTTC.

The chain combines TRBV27 with TRBJ2-1, with 9 bases matching TRBD1. CDR1 and CDR2 from the germline V gene are MNHEY and SMNVEV (reference sequence). The ends lost 2 bases at V and 2 bases at J; junction bases unmatched: 7. The CDR3 sequence is 17 residues long. The CDR3: CASSLGRGTGPYNEQFF. As DNA, the CDR3 is TGTGCCAGCAGTTTAGGCCGCGGGACAGGGCCCTACAATGAGCAGTTCTTC.

V gene TRBV2 combines with J gene TRBJ2-7; 8 nucleotides agree with TRBD1. The V gene's germline CDR1 is SNHLY and CDR2 FYNNEI. This CDR3 has 16 residues. Trimming removed 6 bases from V and 2 bases from J; junction bases left unmatched: 12. CDR3 in amino acids: CASSPTGQGLTYEQYF. CDR3 nucleotides: TGTGCCAGCAGCCCGACTGGACAGGGCCTAACCTACGAGCAGTACTTC.

The chain's CDR3 is CASSRGGGGADTQYF. CDR3 in DNA: TGTGCCAGCAGCCGAGGGGGCGGGGGGGCAGATACGCAGTATTTT. The chain recombines TRBV7-3 with TRBJ2-3, with 9 bases lining up with TRBD2. Germline V gene lookup returns CDR1 SGHTA and CDR2 FQGTGA. Unmatched junction bases numbered 7, after V lost 5 bases and J lost 4 bases. The CDR3 extends over 15 amino acids.

The rearrangement uses TRBV4-3 and TRBJ1-4, with D maybe TRBD1 (5 bases). Germline CDR1 and CDR2: LGHNA and YSLEER. Deletions cut 0 bases from V and 4 bases from J, with 9 bases between. This CDR3 is 15 amino acids long. The CDR3, as DNA: TGCGCCAGCAGCCAAGATGGGGGAGGTAATGAAAAACTGTTTTTT. Translating it yields CASSQDGGGNEKLFF.

The V gene is TRBV5-6, the J gene TRBJ1-1; possible D gene TRBD1, 5 bases. V dropped 1 base and J dropped 1 base, with 11 bases sitting between them. The CDR3 spans 15 residues. Germline V gene sequence: CDR1 SGHDT, CDR2 YYEEEE. CDR3 sequence (DNA): TGTGCCAGCAGCTTGTTTGGCAGGGCGAACACTGAAGCTTTCTTT. Amino acid sequence: CASSLFGRANTEAFF.

This rearrangement joins TRBV30 to TRBJ1-1; D remains unclear. Germline V gene lookup returns CDR1 GTSNPN and CDR2 SVGIG (reference sequence). Trimming removed 0 bases at V and 1 base at J, with 15 bases between. The CDR3 has 16 residues. The CDR3 is CAWSVPTPAGNTEAFF. The CDR3 coding sequence is TGTGCCTGGAGTGTACCAACTCCAGCAGGGAACACTGAAGCTTTCTTT.

V usage is TRBV15 and J usage is TRBJ2-7; TRBD2 agrees at 14 bases. The CDR3 consists of 17 residues. Germline lookup yields CDR1 LNHNV and CDR2 YYDKDF (reference sequence). With 0 bases clipped from V and 4 bases from J, the junction kept 5 bases outside the gene matches. The CDR3 coding sequence is TGTGCCACCAGCAGAGATTTGGGACTAGCGGGGGCATACGAGCAGTACTTC. It is translated as CATSRDLGLAGAYEQYF.

V and J are TRBV5-8 and TRBJ2-3; possibly TRBD1 for D (6 bases). There are 17 residues in the CDR3. V gave up 4 bases and J gave up 0 bases, with 18 bases separating them. Germline V lookup: CDR1 SGHTS, CDR2 YDEGEE. The CDR3 DNA reads TGTGCCAGCAGCACCGTGGACAGCCCGATTAGCACAGATACGCAGTATTTT. This encodes CASSTVDSPISTDTQYF.

This chain uses TRBV30 with TRBJ1-3; perhaps TRBD1 as D (5 bases). Trimming stripped 1 base from V and 3 bases from J, with 7 bases between. The CDR3 is 13 residues long. Germline loops: CDR1 GTSNPN, CDR2 SVGIG (reference sequence). The CDR3 region has the DNA TGTGCCTGGAGTGCAGGGTATGGAAACACCATATATTTT. It translates to CAWSAGYGNTIYF.

This clone has more than one count but fewer than ten. This sequence joins TRBV5-1 and TRBJ1-4; no reliable D call. The CDR3 is 13 amino acids. The V and J ends lost 1 base and 4 bases respectively, with 5 bases between them. The germline CDR1 and CDR2 sequences are SGHRS and YFSETQ. The CDR3 sequence: CASSLRVNEKLFF. The CDR3 bases are TGCGCCAGCAGCTTGCGTGTTAATGAAAAACTGTTTTTT.

The chain couples TRBV5-1 to TRBJ2-5; 8 nucleotides line up with TRBD2. In germline, CDR1 is SGHRS, CDR2 YFSETQ. The CDR3 runs 16 residues. J lost 1 base, V lost 4 bases, and 9 bases had no gene match. The CDR3 loop reads CASSRAGGNFQETQYF. The CDR3 DNA is TGCGCCAGCAGCCGTGCGGGGGGAAACTTCCAAGAGACCCAGTACTTC.

The chain has TRBV19 and TRBJ1-1; 10 bases agree with TRBD1. Germline V gene sequence: CDR1 LNHDA, CDR2 SQIVND (reference sequence). The CDR3 contains 13 residues. Trimming removed 9 bases from V and 10 bases from J; junction bases left unmatched: 11. DNA for the CDR3: TGTGCCAGCGGGGACAGGGGTGACCTCGGAGCTTTCTTT. Amino acid sequence: CASGDRGDLGAFF.

This clone was detected once. The V and J genes are TRBV7-8 and TRBJ2-7; tentative D call: TRBD2 (5 bases). Trimming shortened V by 3 bases and J by 4 bases, and 13 bases separated the two germline ends. The CDR3 loop spans 14 amino acids. Germline CDR1 is SGHVS and CDR2 is FQNEAQ. The CDR3 loop is CASSFGADGYEQYF. The CDR3 nucleotides read TGTGCCAGCAGCTTTGGAGCGGATGGGTACGAGCAGTACTTC.

This rearrangement joins TRBV7-2 to TRBJ2-3, with D possibly TRBD2 on 5 matching bases. The length of the CDR3 is 13 residues. CDR1 is SGHTA, CDR2 FQGNSA, per germline. V lost 4 bases and J 4 bases, leaving 9 bases between the germline ends. The CDR3 loop is CASSSLVPDTQYF. The CDR3 DNA reads TGTGCCAGCAGCTCACTAGTCCCAGATACGCAGTATTTT.

J is TRBJ2-4 and V is TRBV10-2; tentative D call: TRBD1 (6 bases). Germline CDR1 is WSHSY and CDR2 is SAAADI. V shed 6 bases and J shed 0 bases, with 12 bases lying between them. This CDR3 has 15 residues. In DNA form, the CDR3 reads TGCGCCAGCAGCTCCGGGACATTAGCCAAAAACATTCAGTACTTC. Protein: CASSSGTLAKNIQYF.

J is TRBJ1-1 and V is TRBV5-1; a weak D match, TRBD1 (5 bases). With 2 bases removed from V and 0 bases from J, the gap between germline ends came to 11 bases. This CDR3 region has 15 residues. Germline V gene data show CDR1 as SGHRS and CDR2 as YFSETQ. DNA of the CDR3: TGCGCCAGCAGCTTTGGGGGGGGGATGAACACTGAAGCTTTCTTT. Residues: CASSFGGGMNTEAFF.

The genes are TRBV30 and TRBJ1-3; no clear D. The CDR3 spans 15 residues. Trimming removed 0 bases at V and 0 bases at J, with 9 bases between. In germline, CDR1 is GTSNPN, CDR2 SVGIG (reference sequence). The CDR3 loop reads CAWSVPASSGNTIYF. In DNA form, the CDR3 reads TGTGCCTGGAGTGTACCAGCGAGCTCTGGAAACACCATATATTTT.

This clone was seen a single time. CDR3 region: CASSQVEVTSYGYTF. Written as DNA, the CDR3 is TGCGCCAGCAGCCAAGTGGAGGTTACCAGCTATGGCTACACCTTC. The V call is TRBV4-1, the J call TRBJ1-2; D is ambiguous. Germline V gives CDR1 MGHRA, CDR2 YSYEKL. The CDR3 spans 15 residues. V shed 1 base and J shed 4 bases, with 13 bases lying between them.

This chain uses TRBV6-6 with TRBJ2-7; 8 bases line up with TRBD1. From germline, CDR1 is MNHNY and CDR2 SVGAGI (reference sequence). The CDR3 spans 16 residues. Trimming took 7 bases from V and 1 from J; bases not matched to a gene: 12. DNA for the CDR3: TGTGCCAGCACTCCCCTTCGCGGGACAGGATCCTACGAGCAGTACTTC. It encodes CASTPLRGTGSYEQYF.